Detailed here is one TCR beta chain. Its cognate antigen is unknown. The same CDR3 also results from other DNA sequences found in this sample. The CDR3 spans 14 residues. The trim removed 8 bases at V and 2 bases at J, leaving 6 bases unmatched. Germline V gene lookup returns CDR1 SGHRS and CDR2 YFSETQ. Generated by immunoSEQ multiplex PCR, the TCRdb table keeps only in-frame clones and is missing some. The data show over 30,000 clones, with around 90% seen just once and around 3.9% held by the top ten. The investigators sampled blood at baseline, at cycle 4 day 1, and at cycle 7 day 1. This sample is part of a study of OX40 agonist ivuxolimab in advanced cancers. General observations from the study: CD8+ T cells were the subset that, on average, had more expanded clones than CD4+.

Sample: CD4+ or CD8+ T cells sorted from blood, taken in a trial of the OX40 agonist ivuxolimab. The chain is built from TRBV5-1 and TRBJ2-1, with 8 bases fitting TRBD1. The receptor comes from an adult with an advanced solid tumor such as melanoma, head and neck, liver or kidney cancer. CDR3 in DNA: TGCGCCAGTAGCGCGGGACAGGCCTACAATGAGCAGTTCTTC. This gives the protein CASSAGQAYNEQFF.